The 23 T cell receptor beta chains listed next were all sequenced from one sample in a study of OX40 agonist ivuxolimab in advanced cancers. The method was immunoSEQ multiplex PCR; TCRdb's version includes in-frame clones alone and lacks a portion of them. The table includes tens of thousands of clones, roughly 90% detected once. Sequences were derived from CD4+ or CD8+ T cells sorted from blood, sampled in a trial of the OX40 agonist ivuxolimab. All receptors derive from an adult with an advanced solid tumor such as melanoma, head and neck, liver or kidney cancer.

The count of this clone is one. V and J are TRBV11-2 and TRBJ2-7; TRBD2 matches at 9 bases. The CDR3 runs to 14 residues. The germline gives CDR1 SGHAT, CDR2 FQNNGV. V was pared by 2 bases and J by 7 bases, with 6 bases of the junction left unmatched. The CDR3 spells CASSLLAGVGEQYF. CDR3 DNA: TGTGCCAGCAGCTTATTAGCGGGAGTTGGTGAGCAGTACTTC.

The chain has TRBV30 and TRBJ1-5, with D perhaps TRBD1 (5 bases). The CDR3 has 13 amino acids. Germline V gene data show CDR1 as GTSNPN and CDR2 as SVGIG (reference sequence). Trimming removed 3 bases at V and 0 bases at J, with 6 bases between. The CDR3 nucleotides are TGTGCCTGGAGGGGACTTAGCAATCAGCCCCAGCATTTT. It codes for CAWRGLSNQPQHF.

This chain connects TRBV18 to TRBJ2-5; a possible D gene is TRBD1 (6 bases). Trimming pared 0 bases from V and 4 bases from J, leaving 12 bases between. Germline V gene lookup returns CDR1 KGHSH and CDR2 LQKENI. The CDR3 runs 15 residues. Here the CDR3 DNA reads TGTGCCAGCTCACCACCGGCAATAGGGGGAGAGACCCAGTACTTC. It translates to CASSPPAIGGETQYF.

The CDR3 here is CASSSAGGLPNTGELFF. The CDR3, as DNA: TGTGCCAGCAGTTCGGCAGGGGGCTTACCGAACACCGGGGAGCTGTTTTTT. The V call is TRBV27, the J call TRBJ2-2, with TRBD1 matching 8 bases. Germline V lookup: CDR1 MNHEY, CDR2 SMNVEV (reference sequence). J gave up 0 bases and V 4 bases, and 7 bases lay outside the gene matches. This CDR3 has 17 amino acids.

V gene TRBV5-8 combines with J gene TRBJ2-6; D is undetermined. From germline, CDR1 is SGHTS and CDR2 YDEGEE. This CDR3 is built from 19 residues. The germline V and J ends were trimmed by 0 bases and 2 bases, with 18 bases remaining between them. Written as DNA, the CDR3 is TGTGCCAGCAGCTTGGCTGCCACAGTTCACTCAACTGGGGCCAACGTCCTGACTTTC. This translates into CASSLAATVHSTGANVLTF.

V is TRBV5-1 and J is TRBJ1-6, with D maybe TRBD1 (6 bases). V lost 0 bases, J lost 7 bases, and 11 bases lay in between. The CDR3 has 15 amino acids. Germline V lookup: CDR1 SGHRS, CDR2 YFSETQ. The CDR3 DNA reads as TGCGCCAGCAGCTTGGTCGGGGGCAGCAATTCACCCCTCCACTTT. This translates into CASSLVGGSNSPLHF.

The CDR3 spells CATSRAPRGSVHGNTIYF. The DNA for the CDR3 is TGTGCCACCAGCAGAGCTCCCAGGGGTTCCGTCCATGGAAACACCATATATTTT. This chain connects TRBV15 to TRBJ1-3, with a possible D match to TRBD1 (6 bases). V was shortened by 1 base and J by 3 bases, with 19 bases between the two germline ends. CDR1 is LNHNV, CDR2 YYDKDF, per germline (reference sequence). This CDR3 is 18 amino acids long. Full variable domain (rest looked up from reference TRBV15 and TRBJ1-3): DAMVIQNPRYQVTQFGKPVTLSCSQTLNHNVMYWYQQKSSQAPKLLFHYYDKDFNNEADTPDNFQSRRPNTSFCFLDIRSPGLGDTAMYLCATSRAPRGSVHGNTIYFGEGSWLTVV.

The V gene is TRBV2, the J gene TRBJ2-3; D perhaps matches TRBD1 (6 bases). Germline assignment: CDR1 SNHLY and CDR2 FYNNEI. The CDR3 is 16 amino acids. V was cut by 4 bases and J by 0 bases, with 14 bases left in between. The CDR3 spells CASSGNPRGSTDTQYF. In nucleotides, the CDR3 is TGTGCCAGCAGTGGAAACCCCAGGGGAAGCACAGATACGCAGTATTTT.

In this sample, this clone turned up a few times. This chain uses TRBV6-1 with TRBJ2-7, with 9 positions matching TRBD2. This CDR3 is 14 amino acids long. V dropped 7 bases and J dropped 0; count of bases not matched to a gene: 4. Germline V gives CDR1 MNHNS, CDR2 SASEGT. DNA for the CDR3: TGTGCCAGCACTTTTAGCGGGAGCTCCTACGAGCAGTACTTC. This encodes CASTFSGSSYEQYF.

The J gene is TRBJ1-1, the V gene TRBV12-5; no definite D call. V lost 0 bases and J 1 base, leaving 9 bases between the germline ends. CDR1 is LGHNT and CDR2 is FRNRAP in the germline V gene. The CDR3 is made up of 15 amino acids. CDR3 nucleotides: TGTGCTAGTGGTTTGGTTCTGGCGAAGAACACTGAAGCTTTCTTT. It translates to CASGLVLAKNTEAFF. Filled out from reference TRBV12-5 and TRBJ1-1, the complete variable domain reads DARVTQTPRHKVTEMGQEVTMRCQPILGHNTVFWYRQTMMQGLELLAYFRNRAPLDDSGMPKDRFSAEMPDATLATLKIQPSEPRDSAVYFCASGLVLAKNTEAFFGQGTRLTVV.

The chain employs TRBV11-2 and TRBJ2-7; D is unclear. V lost 5 bases to trimming and J lost 5 bases, with 19 bases between them. The CDR3 has 15 residues. The germline gives CDR1 SGHAT, CDR2 FQNNGV. DNA of the CDR3: TGTGCCAGCAGCCTTAGACCCCGGACCAGCCACGAGCAGTACTTC. Translation: CASSLRPRTSHEQYF.

The genes are TRBV14 and TRBJ2-3; 12 nucleotides align to TRBD1. CDR3 size: 17 residues. In germline, CDR1 is SGHDN, CDR2 FVKESK. Losses at the gene ends were 6 bases for V and 3 bases for J; bases not matched to a gene: 10. DNA of the CDR3: TGTGCCAGCAGTCCTCTGGGACAGGGGGCAAGGACAGATACGCAGTATTTT. Encoded protein: CASSPLGQGARTDTQYF. Full variable domain (rest looked up from reference TRBV14 and TRBJ2-3): EAGVTQFPSHSVIEKGQTVTLRCDPISGHDNLYWYRRVMGKEIKFLLHFVKESKQDESGMPNNRFLAERTGGTYSTLKVQPAELEDSGVYFCASSPLGQGARTDTQYFGPGTRLTVL.

The V gene is TRBV6-6, the J gene TRBJ1-1; 8 nucleotides agree with TRBD1. The germline CDR1 and CDR2 sequences are MNHNY and SVGAGI (reference sequence). Losses at the gene ends were 7 bases for V and 1 base for J; bases not matched to a gene: 2. CDR3 length equals 13 residues. CDR3 DNA sequence: TGTGCCAGCAAGGGACAGGCGAACACTGAAGCTTTCTTT. Protein: CASKGQANTEAFF.

The chain links TRBV7-2 to TRBJ2-7, with D possibly being TRBD2 (5 bases). The CDR3 totals 15 residues. V gave up 1 base and J gave up 3 bases, with 13 bases separating them. Per germline, CDR1 SGHTA and CDR2 FQGNSA. Here the CDR3 reads CASSLGAVTLYEQYF. The CDR3 DNA sequence: TGTGCCAGCAGCTTAGGAGCGGTAACCCTCTACGAGCAGTACTTC.

V gene TRBV5-1 combines with J gene TRBJ2-1; TRBD2 agrees at 8 bases. The germline V gene has CDR1 SGHRS and CDR2 YFSETQ. V dropped 1 base and J dropped 2; count of bases not matched to a gene: 5. The CDR3 is 16 amino acids. The CDR3 DNA sequence: TGCGCCAGCAGCTTGAGCGGGGGATTCACCTACAATGAGCAGTTCTTC. Translation: CASSLSGGFTYNEQFF. Variable domain in full (rest from reference TRBV5-1 and TRBJ2-1): KAGVTQTPRYLIKTRGQQVTLSCSPISGHRSVSWYQQTPGQGLQFLFEYFSETQRNKGNFPGRFSGRQFSNSRSEMNVSTLELGDSALYLCASSLSGGFTYNEQFFGPGTRLTVL.

The chain employs TRBV4-1 and TRBJ2-7, with 7 bases fitting TRBD2. V lost 0 bases to trimming and J lost 5 bases; unmatched junction nucleotides: 22. The germline gives CDR1 MGHRA, CDR2 YSYEKL. The length of the CDR3 is 20 residues. DNA for the CDR3: TGCGCCAGCAGCCAAGATCAGACCCGATGGCCCGCGCGGGAGCACGACGAGCAGTACTTC. Encoded protein: CASSQDQTRWPAREHDEQYF.

This clone was recorded once. The chain has TRBV29-1 and TRBJ2-5; 8 bases line up with TRBD2. The CDR3 is 20 residues long. With 7 bases clipped from V and 1 base from J, the junction kept 26 bases outside the gene matches. CDR1 is SQVTM and CDR2 is ANQGSEA in the germline V gene. The CDR3 nucleotides read TGCAGCGCCGGCGGGGGGCGGGAAGGGGTGAAAAGGGACCGCCAAGAGACCCAGTACTTC. As protein: CSAGGGREGVKRDRQETQYF.

The chain employs TRBV28 and TRBJ2-7, with a weak D call TRBD2 (5 bases). This CDR3 has 17 residues. Germline V lookup: CDR1 MDHEN, CDR2 SYDVKM. V gave up 1 base and J gave up 6 bases, with 22 bases separating them. Here the CDR3 reads CASSLFFGVGQVAEQYF. The CDR3 nucleotides are TGTGCCAGCAGTTTATTTTTCGGGGTTGGGCAGGTGGCCGAGCAGTACTTC. The full variable domain, rest sourced from reference TRBV28 and TRBJ2-7, is DVKVTQSSRYLVKRTGEKVFLECVQDMDHENMFWYRQDPGLGLRLIYFSYDVKMKEKGDIPEGYSVSREKKERFSLILESASTNQTSMYLCASSLFFGVGQVAEQYFGPGTRLTVT.

The chain recombines TRBV6-6 with TRBJ1-1; perhaps TRBD1 as D (6 bases). CDR3 length equals 14 residues. The germline CDR1 and CDR2 sequences are MNHNY and SVGAGI (reference sequence). The V end was cut by 4 bases, the J end by 2 bases, with 11 bases between. Written as DNA, the CDR3 is TGTGCCAGCAGTTGGGGGGGGCGAAACACTGAAGCTTTCTTT. Translation gives CASSWGGRNTEAFF.

V gene TRBV18 combines with J gene TRBJ1-1; no clear D gene. The CDR3 length is 15 residues. Germline CDR1 is KGHSH and CDR2 is LQKENI. The V end lost 4 bases, the J end lost 3 bases, and 15 bases lay between the germline ends. The DNA for the CDR3 is TGTGCCAGCTCACTAACGTGGGGATTTGACACTGAAGCTTTCTTT. Protein product: CASSLTWGFDTEAFF.

The chain combines TRBV11-2 with TRBJ2-7, with D perhaps TRBD2 (5 bases). This CDR3 contains 15 residues. The germline V gene encodes CDR1 SGHAT and CDR2 FQNNGV. The ends were cut back, 5 bases at V and 1 base at J, with 15 bases in the middle. The CDR3 is CASSRQRGRSYEQYF. As DNA, the CDR3 is TGTGCCAGCAGCCGTCAGCGTGGGAGATCCTACGAGCAGTACTTC.

The chain combines TRBV6-1 with TRBJ2-1, with 9 bases identical to TRBD2. Germline CDR1 MNHNS, CDR2 SASEGT. The CDR3 covers 15 residues. J was trimmed by 4 bases and V by 4 bases; bases with no gene match: 5. CDR3 bases: TGTGCCAGCAGTGTGGCACTAGCGGGTTACAATGAGCAGTTCTTC. It specifies CASSVALAGYNEQFF.

V usage is TRBV19 and J usage is TRBJ1-1; TRBD1 agrees at 7 bases. CDR1 is LNHDA, CDR2 SQIVND, per germline (reference sequence). This CDR3 region has 15 residues. V was clipped by 5 bases and J by 1 base; unmatched bases: 7. The CDR3 DNA reads as TGTGCCAGTAGTCCCTACGGGACAGCGAACACTGAAGCTTTCTTT. Translating gives CASSPYGTANTEAFF.